Following are 16 T cell receptor beta chains from one sample sequenced in a study of cytomegalovirus exposure and HLA in healthy donors. The PCR ran on 60 Vbeta and 13 Jbeta primers. Sequencing used immunoSEQ multiplex PCR; TCRdb keeps in-frame clones, though not all of them. The sample contains some 160,000 clones, approximately 71% of which appear only once. Sequenced: PBMCs. Every receptor here comes from a woman between 18 and 29 years old in good health and CMV-seropositive.

The chain links TRBV5-1 to TRBJ2-7, with a weak D call TRBD1 (6 bases). CDR3 size: 15 residues. From germline, CDR1 is SGHRS and CDR2 YFSETQ. Deletions cut 0 bases from V and 2 bases from J, with 12 bases between. CDR3 DNA sequence: TGCGCCAGCAGCTTGGAATTTGGACAGCCCTACGAGCAGTACTTC. Amino acid sequence: CASSLEFGQPYEQYF.

The chain couples TRBV29-1 to TRBJ2-1, with D tentatively TRBD2 (7 bases). The V end lost 0 bases, the J end lost 7 bases, and 16 bases lay between the germline ends. The CDR3 is made up of 15 amino acids. Germline loops: CDR1 SQVTM, CDR2 ANQGSEA. The CDR3 DNA reads TGCAGCGTTGAAGATCAACGGGGGGCCATTAATGAGCAGTTCTTC. Its protein is CSVEDQRGAINEQFF.

J is TRBJ2-1 and V is TRBV11-3, with TRBD2 as a possible D gene (5 bases). The CDR3 has 15 residues. The V end was cut by 3 bases, the J end by 0 bases, with 9 bases between. The germline CDR1 and CDR2 sequences are SGHNT and YENEEA. In DNA form, the CDR3 reads TGTGCCAGCAGCTTGGAGGCTAGCTCCTACAATGAGCAGTTCTTC. Its translation: CASSLEASSYNEQFF.

The gene calls are TRBV6-4 and TRBJ2-1; tentative D call: TRBD1 (6 bases). This CDR3 spans 12 amino acids. CDR1 MRHNA and CDR2 SNTAGT come from the germline V gene. The V and J ends lost 6 bases and 10 bases respectively, with 13 bases between them. The CDR3 DNA sequence: TGTGCCAGCAGCGACCGGGACACCGAGCAGTTCTTC. Residues: CASSDRDTEQFF.

The table lists this clone with a few counts. The chain recombines TRBV18 with TRBJ2-3; 12 bases agree with TRBD2. Trimming cost V 4 bases and J 5 bases; bases outside gene matches: 7. The CDR3 runs to 16 residues. Germline V gene data show CDR1 as KGHSH and CDR2 as LQKENI. The CDR3 bases are TGTGCCAGCTCACAGGCTAGCGGGGGGGCCGGAGATACGCAGTATTTT. It translates to CASSQASGGAGDTQYF.

This clone was seen at least ten times. J is TRBJ2-2 and V is TRBV28; 10 positions match TRBD2. The CDR3 covers 17 residues. Germline V gene sequence: CDR1 MDHEN, CDR2 SYDVKM. Losses at the gene ends were 5 bases for V and 5 bases for J; bases not matched to a gene: 11. The CDR3 nucleotides read TGTGCCAGCAGTGAAAAAGCGGGGGGGCCGGGAACCGGGGAGCTGTTTTTT. This encodes CASSEKAGGPGTGELFF.

This clone was counted between two and nine times. The chain is built from TRBV10-3 and TRBJ1-4; D is ambiguous. V was cut by 10 bases and J by 3 bases, with 12 bases left in between. The CDR3 consists of 13 residues. Germline CDR1 is ENHRY and CDR2 is SYGVKD. The CDR3 DNA reads TGTGCCACCACCGGGGAAGCTAATGAAAAACTGTTTTTT. Translated: CATTGEANEKLFF.

The rearrangement uses TRBV5-1 and TRBJ1-5, with a weak D call TRBD1 (5 bases). The CDR3 loop spans 15 amino acids. Germline CDR1 and CDR2: SGHRS and YFSETQ. Trimming shortened V by 0 bases and J by 3 bases, and 10 bases separated the two germline ends. The CDR3 bases are TGCGCCAGCAGCTTGGCCGGACATAACAATCAGCCCCAGCATTTT. It specifies CASSLAGHNNQPQHF.

The V call is TRBV27, the J call TRBJ2-7, with D maybe TRBD2 (6 bases). Deletions cut 1 base from V and 2 bases from J, with 9 bases between. Germline V lookup: CDR1 MNHEY, CDR2 SMNVEV (reference sequence). The CDR3 runs to 14 residues. The CDR3 spells CASSLFGEAYEQYF. The CDR3 DNA reads TGTGCCAGCAGTTTATTTGGGGAGGCCTACGAGCAGTACTTC.

The gene calls are TRBV28 and TRBJ2-7; 7 positions match TRBD2. Germline V gives CDR1 MDHEN, CDR2 SYDVKM. CDR3 size: 17 residues. Trimming removed 2 bases from V and 2 bases from J; junction bases left unmatched: 12. The CDR3 sequence is CASSLRVPRGGAYEQYF. The CDR3 DNA follows: TGTGCCAGCAGTTTAAGGGTCCCACGCGGGGGAGCCTACGAGCAGTACTTC.

The J gene is TRBJ1-1, the V gene TRBV29-1; tentatively, D is TRBD1 (6 bases). Germline CDR1 reads SQVTM; CDR2 reads ANQGSEA. Trimming pared 4 bases from V and 3 bases from J, leaving 21 bases between. The length of the CDR3 is 16 residues. CDR3 region: CSVVYGISPGDTEAFF. Written as DNA, the CDR3 is TGCAGCGTTGTTTATGGCATATCACCAGGGGACACTGAAGCTTTCTTT.

The V and J genes are TRBV7-3 and TRBJ2-7; 10 bases fit TRBD1. V shed 5 bases, J shed 4 bases, and the junction held 8 bases outside the gene matches. Per germline, CDR1 SGHTA and CDR2 FQGTGA. The CDR3 length is 15 residues. The CDR3 nucleotides are TGTGCCAGCAGCCGAGACAGGGGGCCCGAATACGAGCAGTACTTC. Protein product: CASSRDRGPEYEQYF.

The CDR3 coding sequence is TGTGCCAGAGGGCCGGGGACAGGAGCCTACGAGCAGTACTTC. Protein sequence: CARGPGTGAYEQYF. The genes are TRBV2 and TRBJ2-5; 8 positions agree with TRBD1. The end of the DNA fits TRBJ2-7 better, so the J call may be wrong. CDR1 is SNHLY, CDR2 FYNNEI, per germline. The CDR3 has 14 residues.

The chain couples TRBV7-9 to TRBJ2-5, with 9 bases that match TRBD2. In germline, CDR1 is SEHNR, CDR2 FQNEAQ (reference sequence). The V gene end was trimmed by 8 bases and the J gene end by 5 bases; junction bases not matched to a gene: 9. This CDR3 is 14 amino acids long. The CDR3 here is CASSPAGGLETQYF. In DNA, the CDR3 is TGTGCCAGCTCCCCGGCGGGGGGGCTGGAGACCCAGTACTTC.

The V gene is TRBV6-4, the J gene TRBJ2-3, with 9 bases identical to TRBD1. The V gene end was trimmed by 6 bases and the J gene end by 3 bases; junction bases not matched to a gene: 7. The CDR3 is 15 amino acids. The germline V gene encodes CDR1 MRHNA and CDR2 SNTAGT. This CDR3 reads CASSSQGARTDTQYF. The CDR3 DNA is TGTGCCAGCAGCTCACAGGGGGCGCGGACAGATACGCAGTATTTT.

The chain recombines TRBV9 with TRBJ2-7; 8 bases fit TRBD1. This CDR3 region has 15 residues. The V gene end was trimmed by 0 bases and the J gene end by 6 bases; junction bases not matched to a gene: 8. The germline V gene has CDR1 SGDLS and CDR2 YYNGEE. The CDR3 DNA reads as TGTGCCAGCAGCGTAGACGGACAGGGAGCATCCGAGCAGTACTTC. Protein sequence: CASSVDGQGASEQYF.